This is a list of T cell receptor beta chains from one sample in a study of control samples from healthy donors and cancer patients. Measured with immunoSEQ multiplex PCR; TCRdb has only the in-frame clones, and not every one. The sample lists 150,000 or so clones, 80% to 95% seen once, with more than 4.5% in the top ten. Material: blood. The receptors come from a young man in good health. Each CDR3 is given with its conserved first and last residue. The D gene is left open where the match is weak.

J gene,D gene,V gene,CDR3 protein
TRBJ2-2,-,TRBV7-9,CASSQEGVLFF
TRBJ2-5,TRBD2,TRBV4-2,CASSQEAGGPAETQYF
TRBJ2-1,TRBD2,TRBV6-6,CASTGGTTSYNEQFF
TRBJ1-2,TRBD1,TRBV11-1,CASSQTGQNYGYTF
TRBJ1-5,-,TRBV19,CASSIASNQPQHF
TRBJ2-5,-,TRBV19,CASSIADFQETQYF
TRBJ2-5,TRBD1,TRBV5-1,CASSLGQAETQYF
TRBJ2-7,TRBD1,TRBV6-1,CASSYWTGGDEQYF
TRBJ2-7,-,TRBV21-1,CASSEPYEQYF
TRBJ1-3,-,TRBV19,CASSISRLPGNTIYF